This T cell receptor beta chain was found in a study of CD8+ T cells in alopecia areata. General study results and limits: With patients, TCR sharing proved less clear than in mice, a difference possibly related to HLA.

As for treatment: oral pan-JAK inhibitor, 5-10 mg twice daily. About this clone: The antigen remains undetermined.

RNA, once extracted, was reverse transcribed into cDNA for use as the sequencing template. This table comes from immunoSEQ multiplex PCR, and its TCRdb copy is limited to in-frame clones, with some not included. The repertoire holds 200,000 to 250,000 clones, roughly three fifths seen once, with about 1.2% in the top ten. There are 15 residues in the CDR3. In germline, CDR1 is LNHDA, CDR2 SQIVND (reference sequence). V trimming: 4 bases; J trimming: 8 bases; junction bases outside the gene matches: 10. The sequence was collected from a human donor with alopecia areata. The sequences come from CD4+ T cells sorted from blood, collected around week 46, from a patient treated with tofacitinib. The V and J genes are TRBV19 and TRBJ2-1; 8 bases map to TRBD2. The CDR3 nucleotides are TGTGCCAGTAGTACCCTCGGGGCGGGGGGATATGAGCAGTTCTTC. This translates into CASSTLGAGGYEQFF.